The clone carrying this T cell receptor (beta chain) was seen a handful of times. Its matching antigen is unknown. The data were taken from a study of beta chain features in type 1 diabetes. Study observations and caveats: Insertion counts at VDJ junctions were lower in type 1 diabetes patients, who also showed more deletions there. Type 1 diabetes patients showed a moderate but significant shortening of TCRB CDR3s in all four CD4+ subsets.

cDNA synthesis used the whole RNA isolate, giving expressed TCRB sequences. Generated by immunoSEQ multiplex PCR, the TCRdb table keeps only in-frame clones and is missing some. The table includes hundreds of thousands of clones, approximately 28% detected once. The germline V and J ends were trimmed by 4 bases and 0 bases, with 10 bases remaining between them. CDR1 SGHTA and CDR2 FQGNSA come from the germline V gene. The CDR3 covers 16 residues. The chain is built from TRBV7-2 and TRBJ2-6; no definite D call. The TCR originated in a man between 18 and 35 years old in good health. The sequenced sample consisted of naive CD4+ T cells from blood. In nucleotides, the CDR3 is TGTGCCAGCAGCTCTGGCGCGAGCTCTGGGGCCAACGTCCTGACTTTC. Amino acid sequence: CASSSGASSGANVLTF.